This entry lists 26 T cell receptor beta chains sequenced from one sample in a study of blood T cell repertoires in COVID-19. The data were produced by immunoSEQ multiplex PCR, yet TCRdb's version contains in-frame clones alone and is incomplete. The sample includes fewer than 350,000 clones, approximately 88% of them seen just once. Sample: PBMCs or T cells enriched from blood (not recorded which). These receptors all stem from a man in his sixties who had recovered from COVID-19.

This rearrangement joins TRBV19 to TRBJ2-3; TRBD2 aligns across 12 bases. There are 16 residues in the CDR3. Germline V gene lookup returns CDR1 LNHDA and CDR2 SQIVND (reference sequence). V gave up 6 bases and J gave up 5 bases; unmatched junction bases: 9. CDR3 sequence (DNA): TGTGCCAGTAGCAGGATGACTAGCGGGAGTGGAGATACGCAGTATTTT. Translating it yields CASSRMTSGSGDTQYF.

The chain recombines TRBV19 with TRBJ2-3, with D maybe TRBD2 (6 bases). Germline values: CDR1 LNHDA, CDR2 SQIVND (reference sequence). Trimming removed 8 bases at V and 3 bases at J, with 18 bases between. The CDR3 loop spans 15 amino acids. The CDR3 nucleotides read TGTGCCAGTTCTTACGGGAGTCCAAGAACAGATACGCAGTATTTT. Protein: CASSYGSPRTDTQYF.

This chain links TRBV5-4 with TRBJ1-6; D remains unclear. Germline V gene lookup returns CDR1 SGHNT and CDR2 YYREEE (reference sequence). V was clipped by 0 bases and J by 0 bases, with 10 bases between them. The CDR3 is made up of 17 amino acids. For the CDR3, the DNA is TGTGCCAGCAGCTTGGTACAGAGTAGCTCCTATAATTCACCCCTCCACTTT. It is translated as CASSLVQSSSYNSPLHF.

This rearrangement joins TRBV10-3 to TRBJ2-7; TRBD2 matches at 11 bases. Germline-derived CDR1 and CDR2 are ENHRY and SYGVKD. J was trimmed by 2 bases and V by 2 bases; bases with no gene match: 8. The CDR3 has 17 residues. The CDR3 reads CAISEELAGVSTYEQYF. The CDR3 DNA is TGTGCCATCAGTGAGGAACTAGCGGGAGTAAGTACCTACGAGCAGTACTTC.

Only a few counts were recorded for this clone. The chain carries TRBV25-1 and TRBJ2-1; possible D gene TRBD2, 6 bases. The germline V and J ends were trimmed by 3 bases and 5 bases, with 11 bases remaining between them. In germline, CDR1 is MGHDK, CDR2 SYGVNS. CDR3 length: 14 residues. CDR3 DNA: TGTGCCAGCAGTGAGCCTCGACTAGACAATGAGCAGTTCTTC. As protein: CASSEPRLDNEQFF.

V gene TRBV24-1 combines with J gene TRBJ2-1; 7 bases are shared with TRBD2. Per the germline V gene, CDR1 is KGHDR and CDR2 is SFDVKD. The CDR3 is made up of 18 amino acids. Losses at the gene ends were 4 bases for V and 1 base for J; bases not matched to a gene: 12. Here the CDR3 DNA reads TGTGCCACCAGTGACCCCTCCCTCCCAGCGGGATCCTACAATGAGCAGTTCTTC. Its protein product is CATSDPSLPAGSYNEQFF.

The V gene is TRBV5-1, the J gene TRBJ2-2; the D is unclear. V lost 0 bases and J lost 2, with 8 bases in between. CDR1 is SGHRS and CDR2 is YFSETQ in the germline V gene. The length of the CDR3 is 15 residues. CDR3 nucleotide sequence: TGCGCCAGCAGCTTGGTACAGTCTAACACCGGGGAGCTGTTTTTT. It is translated as CASSLVQSNTGELFF.

CDR3 in DNA: TGCGCCAGCAGCTCCGGGACAGAAGGAGAGACCCAGTACTTC. Protein product: CASSSGTEGETQYF. The V call is TRBV5-1, the J call TRBJ2-5, with 7 bases lining up with TRBD1. V gave up 3 bases and J gave up 4 bases; unmatched junction bases: 6. CDR3 length equals 14 residues. From germline, CDR1 is SGHRS and CDR2 YFSETQ.

The V call is TRBV6-2 or TRBV6-3, the J call TRBJ2-2; D might be TRBD2 (6 bases). The CDR3 length is 14 residues. V dropped 5 bases and J dropped 4 bases, with 11 bases sitting between them. Germline-derived CDR1 and CDR2 are MNHEY and SVGEGT. As DNA, the CDR3 is TGTGCCAGCAGTAAGACTAGTTCCACCGGGGAGCTGTTTTTT. Its translation: CASSKTSSTGELFF.

With respect to this clone: Distinct nucleotide sequences in the sample also encode this CDR3. This rearrangement joins TRBV28 to TRBJ1-2; 8 nucleotides line up with TRBD1. Germline CDR1 reads MDHEN; CDR2 reads SYDVKM. CDR3 length: 13 amino acids. The ends lost 5 bases at V and 5 bases at J; junction bases unmatched: 4. The CDR3 region is CASSLGQGYGYTF. The CDR3, as DNA: TGTGCCAGCAGTCTTGGACAGGGATATGGCTACACCTTC.

In this sample, this clone turned up once. Written as DNA, the CDR3 is TGTGCCAGCAGCTTAGGTACGGGGAGCTCCTACGAGCAGTACTTC. Translation gives CASSLGTGSSYEQYF. The rearrangement uses TRBV7-3 and TRBJ2-7, with TRBD2 as a possible D gene (5 bases). The CDR3 has 15 amino acids. V lost 2 bases to trimming and J lost 0 bases, with 11 bases between them. CDR1 is SGHTA and CDR2 is FQGTGA in the germline V gene. The whole variable domain, filled in from reference TRBV7-3 and TRBJ2-7, reads GAGVSQTPSNKVTEKGKYVELRCDPISGHTALYWYRQSLGQGPEFLIYFQGTGAADDSGLPNDRFFAVRPEGSVSTLKIQRTERGDSAVYLCASSLGTGSSYEQYFGPGTRLTVT.

V and J are TRBV25-1 and TRBJ2-2; D is ambiguous. Germline assignment: CDR1 MGHDK and CDR2 SYGVNS. This CDR3 spans 13 amino acids. V was pared by 5 bases and J by 1 base, with 5 bases between. The CDR3 nucleotides are TGTGCCAGCAGTACTCTGAACACCGGGGAGCTGTTTTTT. As protein: CASSTLNTGELFF. Complete variable domain (other parts from reference TRBV25-1 and TRBJ2-2): EADIYQTPRYLVIGTGKKITLECSQTMGHDKMYWYQQDPGMELHLIHYSYGVNSTEKGDLSSESTVSRIRTEHFPLTLESARPSHTSQYLCASSTLNTGELFFGEGSRLTVL.

This chain uses TRBV6-5 with TRBJ2-7, with D tentatively TRBD1 (5 bases). The germline V gene has CDR1 MNHEY and CDR2 SVGAGI. V shed 2 bases and J shed 2 bases, with 7 bases lying between them. The CDR3 runs to 13 residues. The chain's CDR3 is CASSYAGTYEQYF. For the CDR3, the DNA is TGTGCCAGCAGTTACGCAGGGACCTACGAGCAGTACTTC.

The chain links TRBV2 to TRBJ2-3; D possibly corresponds to TRBD2 (6 bases). Germline V lookup: CDR1 SNHLY, CDR2 FYNNEI. The CDR3 consists of 12 residues. Trimming took 4 bases from V and 5 from J, leaving 7 bases between them. The CDR3 reads CASSGRGDTQYF. CDR3 sequence (DNA): TGTGCCAGCAGTGGGCGGGGAGATACGCAGTATTTT.

The chain carries TRBV27 and TRBJ2-3; D gene ambiguous. The V gene's germline CDR1 is MNHEY and CDR2 SMNVEV (reference sequence). This CDR3 spans 15 amino acids. V lost 6 bases and J 3 bases, leaving 16 bases between the germline ends. CDR3 protein: CASRRLSPQTDTQYF. The CDR3 nucleotides read TGTGCCAGCAGACGCCTCTCCCCACAAACAGATACGCAGTATTTT.

The chain couples TRBV20-1 to TRBJ1-5, with D perhaps matching TRBD1 (5 bases). The CDR3 is 14 amino acids. V was pared by 3 bases and J by 4 bases, with 13 bases between. The germline V gene encodes CDR1 DFQATT and CDR2 SNEGSKA (reference sequence). This CDR3 is CSASGAGQNQPQHF. Here the CDR3 DNA reads TGCAGTGCTAGTGGGGCAGGGCAAAATCAGCCCCAGCATTTT.

A word on this clone: Other DNA sequences from this sample encode an identical CDR3 as well. This chain uses TRBV25-1 with TRBJ1-6; the D gene is possibly TRBD1 (6 bases). Trimming left V 1 base short and J 7 bases short, with 11 bases between. The CDR3 contains 15 residues. Germline assignment: CDR1 MGHDK and CDR2 SYGVNS. The CDR3 sequence: CASSESRQGNSPLHF. CDR3 DNA: TGTGCCAGCAGTGAATCTCGGCAGGGGAATTCACCCCTCCACTTT.

This chain connects TRBV6-5 to TRBJ2-3, with a weak D call TRBD2 (5 bases). V lost 5 bases, J lost 7 bases, and 10 bases lay in between. The CDR3 totals 12 residues. Germline values: CDR1 MNHEY, CDR2 SVGAGI. The CDR3 DNA follows: TGTGCCAGCAGTCTCGAGCGGTATACGCAGTATTTT. It codes for CASSLERYTQYF.

The chain combines TRBV5-1 with TRBJ2-2; no definite D call. Germline assignment: CDR1 SGHRS and CDR2 YFSETQ. V was trimmed by 2 bases and J by 1 base, leaving 9 bases between them. The CDR3 contains 15 residues. The CDR3 DNA reads as TGCGCCAGCAGCTTCGCGGAGCTGAACACCGGGGAGCTGTTTTTT. It specifies CASSFAELNTGELFF.

The chain couples TRBV28 to TRBJ1-6; possibly TRBD1 for D (6 bases). Germline CDR1 and CDR2: MDHEN and SYDVKM. This CDR3 has 16 residues. Trimming removed 2 bases from V and 10 bases from J, with 18 bases in between. The CDR3 DNA reads TGTGCCAGCAGTTTACCCGGGACACAACCGAGGTCACCCCTCCACTTT. Its translation: CASSLPGTQPRSPLHF.

This chain links TRBV18 with TRBJ2-7, with D possibly matching TRBD2 (6 bases). The V gene's germline CDR1 is KGHSH and CDR2 LQKENI. With 2 bases removed from V and 3 bases from J, the gap between germline ends came to 11 bases. The CDR3 has 14 amino acids. The CDR3 here is CASSPRAGIYEQYF. As DNA, the CDR3 is TGTGCCAGCTCACCAAGGGCGGGGATCTACGAGCAGTACTTC.

This clone was seen a handful of times. This chain links TRBV11-3 with TRBJ1-2; D might be TRBD1 (6 bases). Germline V lookup: CDR1 SGHNT, CDR2 YENEEA. Trimming took off 4 bases at V and 6 bases at J, with 12 bases between the two ends. This CDR3 spans 13 amino acids. The CDR3 protein is CASSWNGGDGYTF. The CDR3 coding sequence is TGTGCCAGCAGCTGGAATGGGGGCGATGGCTACACCTTC.

The chain carries TRBV5-1 and TRBJ2-5, with a possible D match to TRBD2 (6 bases). CDR3 length equals 14 residues. Germline loops: CDR1 SGHRS, CDR2 YFSETQ. Trimming stripped 0 bases from V and 5 bases from J, with 11 bases between. The CDR3 loop is CASSLGGNDETQYF. The CDR3 coding sequence is TGCGCCAGCAGCTTGGGCGGGAATGACGAGACCCAGTACTTC.

J is TRBJ2-3 and V is TRBV9, with 7 bases fitting TRBD1. Trimming took 3 bases from V and 5 from J; bases not matched to a gene: 15. Germline lookup yields CDR1 SGDLS and CDR2 YYNGEE. The CDR3 sequence is 17 residues long. The CDR3 reads CASSAQVGQGDGDTQYF. CDR3 in DNA: TGTGCCAGCAGCGCCCAGGTCGGGCAGGGGGACGGAGATACGCAGTATTTT.

The chain's CDR3 is CAIRLTGGAYGYTF. The CDR3 DNA follows: TGTGCCATCAGGTTGACAGGGGGCGCCTATGGCTACACCTTC. The V gene is TRBV10-3, the J gene TRBJ1-2; 10 bases are shared with TRBD1. Germline CDR1 reads ENHRY; CDR2 reads SYGVKD. CDR3 length: 14 residues. V shed 6 bases and J 4 bases; nucleotides not matched to a gene: 5.

The chain is built from TRBV5-1 and TRBJ2-5, with TRBD1 as a possible D gene (5 bases). The CDR3 is 14 amino acids. Germline CDR1 SGHRS, CDR2 YFSETQ. V lost 0 bases and J lost 4, with 10 bases in between. The CDR3 protein is CASSLGVRGETQYF. CDR3 in DNA: TGCGCCAGCAGCTTGGGGGTAAGGGGAGAGACCCAGTACTTC.